This T cell receptor beta chain was sequenced during a study of blood T cells in healthy people across ages. Study in general: Template switching captured about one barcoded beta molecule per two T cells.

Findings and caveats of the study: Across the age range, TCR beta diversity per million T cells fell in a roughly linear way. Diversity estimated from one million T cells was considered an underestimate.

Together with a sample-barcoded 5' primer, a J-beta primer mix was included in a second PCR lasting 7 to 11 cycles. Via MiXCR, TCRdb re-called the 5' RACE reads, giving one row per CDR3 protein. Here the sample spans about 680,000 distinct CDR3 sequences, over 45% being singletons. This CDR3 spans 17 amino acids. The V end lost 5 bases, the J end lost 0 bases, and 14 bases lay between the germline ends. Per the germline V gene, CDR1 is LGHDT and CDR2 is YNNKEL (reference sequence). This clonotype has just a few counts. Its antigen is still unknown. Each sample yielded at least 6.5 million isolated PBMCs.

The TCR was taken from an older woman in good health. What was sequenced was blood. The chain uses TRBV3-1 and TRBJ2-6; no clear D. The CDR3 bases are TGTGCCAGCAGCACGACAACCCCGGGCTCTGGGGCCAACGTCCTGACTTTC. Translating it yields CASSTTTPGSGANVLTF.